Described below is a single T cell receptor beta chain sequence and its context. The antigen remains undetermined. This record belongs to a study of blood T cells in healthy people across ages. Study-level points and caveats: As age increased, TCR beta diversity per million T cells fell in a roughly linear fashion.

Each of the donors had approximately 10 milliliters of peripheral blood drawn into EDTA-treated Vacutainer tubes. The second PCR ran roughly 6 to 11 cycles with a sample-barcoded 5' primer and J-beta primers. Via MiXCR, TCRdb re-called the 5' RACE reads, giving one row per CDR3 protein. The sample lists 1.5 million or so distinct CDR3 sequences; less than 45% were seen once. The germline V and J ends were trimmed by 1 base and 2 bases, with 6 bases remaining between them. Germline values: CDR1 SGHTA, CDR2 FQGNSA. The CDR3 is 14 amino acids. The source is a woman younger than 35 in good health. The chain employs TRBV7-2 and TRBJ2-1, with D hard to call. Specimen: blood. The CDR3 here is CASSLGFAYNEQFF. CDR3 coding DNA: TGTGCCAGCAGCTTAGGGTTCGCCTACAATGAGCAGTTCTTC.